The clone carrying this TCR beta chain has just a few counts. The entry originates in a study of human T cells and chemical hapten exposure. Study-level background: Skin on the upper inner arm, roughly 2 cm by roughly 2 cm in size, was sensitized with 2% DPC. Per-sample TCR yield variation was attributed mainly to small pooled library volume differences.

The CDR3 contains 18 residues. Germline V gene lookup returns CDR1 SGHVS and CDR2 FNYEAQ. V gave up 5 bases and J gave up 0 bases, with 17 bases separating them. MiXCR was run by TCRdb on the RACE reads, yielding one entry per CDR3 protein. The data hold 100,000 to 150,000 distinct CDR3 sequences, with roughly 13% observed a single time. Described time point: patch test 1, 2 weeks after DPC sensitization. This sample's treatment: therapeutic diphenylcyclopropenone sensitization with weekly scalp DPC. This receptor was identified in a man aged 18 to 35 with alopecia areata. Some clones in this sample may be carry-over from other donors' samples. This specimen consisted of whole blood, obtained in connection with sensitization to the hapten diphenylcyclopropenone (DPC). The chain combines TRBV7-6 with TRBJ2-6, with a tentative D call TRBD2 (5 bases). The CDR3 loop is CASSPRGRPISGANVLTF. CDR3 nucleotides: TGTGCCAGCAGCCCACGAGGGAGACCAATCTCTGGGGCCAACGTCCTGACTTTC. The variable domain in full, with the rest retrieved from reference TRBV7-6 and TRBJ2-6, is GAGVSQSPRYKVTKRGQDVALRCDPISGHVSLYWYRQALGQGPEFLTYFNYEAQQDKSGLPNDRFSAERPEGSISTLTIQRTEQRDSAMYRCASSPRGRPISGANVLTFGAGSRLTVL.